This paragraph covers one T cell receptor beta chain sequence. This table comes from immunoSEQ multiplex PCR, and its TCRdb copy is limited to in-frame clones, with some not included. This table has 95,000 or so clones, 85% to 90% appearing once. The CDR3 length is 12 residues. V lost 1 base and J 6 bases, leaving 6 bases between the germline ends. Germline loops: CDR1 SGHDT, CDR2 YYEEEE. This record comes from a study of T cell responses to AZD1222 COVID-19 vaccine. The chain carries TRBV5-6 and TRBJ2-3; D is undetermined. The specimen was peripheral blood, collected on day 0 of MenACWY control vaccination. The TCR comes from an adult in good health. The CDR3 reads CASSLSVDTQYF. CDR3 bases: TGTGCCAGCAGCTTGTCGGTGGATACGCAGTATTTT.